This T cell receptor beta chain was documented in a study of cytotoxic CD8 clonotypes in ibrutinib-treated CLL. Study-wide findings and caveats: Few clonotypes were public, and these shrank or held steady under treatment. Patients showed higher baseline clonality than age-matched healthy donors, and it tracked circulating CD8+ T-cell counts. Sustained-remission and progressing patients were not sampled at matched times.

The method was immunoSEQ multiplex PCR; TCRdb's version includes in-frame clones alone and lacks a portion of them. In the table there are around 310,000 clones, more than 65% of which are singletons. Comments on this clone: Its antigen remains unidentified.

Germline lookup yields CDR1 ENHRY and CDR2 SYGVKD. The junction had 4 bases not matched to a gene; V was cut back by 5 bases and J by 5 bases. The CDR3 loop spans 13 amino acids. This chain connects TRBV10-3 to TRBJ1-1, with 8 bases aligning to TRBD1. The material was PBMCs, obtained before ibrutinib treatment. The origin of this receptor is a human donor with chronic lymphocytic leukemia. For the CDR3, the DNA is TGTGCCATCAGTCCAGGGGGCAGGACTGAAGCTTTCTTT. Its protein is CAISPGGRTEAFF.